The rows below give T cell receptor beta chains drawn from one sample of a study of blood T cell repertoires in COVID-19. The protocol was immunoSEQ multiplex PCR, while the TCRdb copy is restricted to in-frame clones and leaves out a portion. Here the sample spans about 210,000 clones, about 88% being singletons. The sample comprised peripheral blood. The receptors were sampled from a man between 65 and 80 years old with acute or convalescent COVID-19. CDR3s include the opening cysteine and the closing phenylalanine or tryptophan. A D gene is named only where the DNA matches it firmly. Clone size is not always given. Where it is, it says once, few, many or a class for expanded clones.

v_gene: TRBV3-1/TRBV3-2
d_gene: -
j_gene: TRBJ1-1
abundance: few
CDR3nt: TGTGCCAGCAGCCAATCGGGGAACACTGAAGCTTTCTTT
CDR3aa: CASSQSGNTEAFF

v_gene: TRBV9
d_gene: -
j_gene: TRBJ2-7
abundance: -
CDR3nt: TGTGCCAGCAGCGTAGCCGCCAACACCTACGAGCAGTACTTC
CDR3aa: CASSVAANTYEQYF

v_gene: TRBV5-1
d_gene: -
j_gene: TRBJ1-1
abundance: -
CDR3nt: TGCGCCAGCAGCGTTCCAGGCAGTGATGAAGCTTTCTTT
CDR3aa: CASSVPGSDEAFF

v_gene: TRBV24-1
d_gene: TRBD2
j_gene: TRBJ2-1
abundance: -
CDR3nt: TGTGCCACCAGTGATCCAACCGGGACTAGCGGGAGAAGCTACAATGAGCAGTTCTTC
CDR3aa: CATSDPTGTSGRSYNEQFF

v_gene: TRBV5-6
d_gene: -
j_gene: TRBJ2-7
abundance: -
CDR3nt: TGTGCCAGCAGCTTTGGACTGCCGAGCTCCTACGAGCAGTACTTC
CDR3aa: CASSFGLPSSYEQYF

v_gene: TRBV9
d_gene: TRBD2
j_gene: TRBJ2-5
abundance: -
CDR3nt: TGTGCCAGCGACACGGGACTAGGGGGGGAGACCCAGTACTTC
CDR3aa: CASDTGLGGETQYF

v_gene: TRBV29-1
d_gene: -
j_gene: TRBJ1-1
abundance: once
CDR3nt: TGCAGCGTTTGGGGAGGGGCTAACACTGAAGCTTTCTTT
CDR3aa: CSVWGGANTEAFF

v_gene: TRBV2
d_gene: -
j_gene: TRBJ1-1
abundance: -
CDR3nt: TGTGCCAGCAGTGAAAGGGGTTTGGGCACTGAAGCTTTCTTT
CDR3aa: CASSERGLGTEAFF

v_gene: TRBV5-1
d_gene: -
j_gene: TRBJ2-5
abundance: -
CDR3nt: TGCGCCAGCAGCTTGTCAGGGTCAGAGACCCAGTACTTC
CDR3aa: CASSLSGSETQYF

v_gene: TRBV3-1/TRBV3-2
d_gene: -
j_gene: TRBJ1-1
abundance: -
CDR3nt: TGTGCCAGCAGCCAAGGCAGGGCTGGTGAAGCTTTCTTT
CDR3aa: CASSQGRAGEAFF

v_gene: TRBV19
d_gene: -
j_gene: TRBJ1-1
abundance: -
CDR3nt: TGTGCCAGTAGTGGCCCAGTCGACACTGAAGCTTTCTTT
CDR3aa: CASSGPVDTEAFF

v_gene: TRBV5-1
d_gene: TRBD1
j_gene: TRBJ1-2
abundance: -
CDR3nt: TGCGCCAGCAGCTTGGCCAAGCTGGACAGGGGGCGCGACTATGGCTACACCTTC
CDR3aa: CASSLAKLDRGRDYGYTF

v_gene: TRBV7-2
d_gene: TRBD2
j_gene: TRBJ2-7
abundance: -
CDR3nt: TGTGCCAGCAGCTTCATGGGCGGGAGGGGGGTTGAGCAGTACTTC
CDR3aa: CASSFMGGRGVEQYF

v_gene: TRBV5-1
d_gene: TRBD2
j_gene: TRBJ2-5
abundance: -
CDR3nt: TGCGCCAGCAGCTCGGGACTAGCGGGAGGGCAAGAGACCCAGTACTTC
CDR3aa: CASSSGLAGGQETQYF

v_gene: TRBV2
d_gene: -
j_gene: TRBJ2-1
abundance: once
CDR3nt: TGTGCCAGCAGTGAACAGGGCTGGCTTTACAATGAGCAGTTCTTC
CDR3aa: CASSEQGWLYNEQFF

v_gene: TRBV5-1
d_gene: TRBD2
j_gene: TRBJ2-3
abundance: -
CDR3nt: TGCGCCAGCAGCTGGGGACTAGCGGGAGGGGTTGGCCCCACAGATACGCAGTATTTT
CDR3aa: CASSWGLAGGVGPTDTQYF

v_gene: TRBV28
d_gene: -
j_gene: TRBJ2-3
abundance: -
CDR3nt: TGTGCCAGCAGTTCCTACAGTTTAAGGCACAGACATACGCAGTATTTT
CDR3aa: CASSSYSLRHRHTQYF

v_gene: TRBV6-5
d_gene: TRBD2
j_gene: TRBJ2-3
abundance: -
CDR3nt: TGTGCCAGCAGTTACGGAACTAGCGGGACTACAGATACGCAGTATTTT
CDR3aa: CASSYGTSGTTDTQYF

v_gene: TRBV7-9
d_gene: TRBD1
j_gene: TRBJ1-4
abundance: -
CDR3nt: TGTGCCAGCAGCCTAGGGGTCGGGACAGGAACGGAAAAACTGTTTTTT
CDR3aa: CASSLGVGTGTEKLFF

v_gene: TRBV6-2/TRBV6-3
d_gene: -
j_gene: TRBJ1-5
abundance: -
CDR3nt: TGTGCCAGCAGCCGGACAGTTGAAGGCAATCAGCCCCAGCATTTT
CDR3aa: CASSRTVEGNQPQHF